This entry lists 24 T cell receptor beta chains sequenced from one sample in a study of Tregs in tolerant kidney transplant recipients. Mixed chimerism was transient after nonmyeloablative marrow transplants from related graft donors. Assay: immunoSEQ multiplex PCR; the TCRdb copy retains only in-frame clones and omits some. The repertoire holds approximately 81,000 clones, with 90% to 95% as singletons. Sequences were derived from CD4+ T cells from blood (PBMCs), sampled 24 months after the transplant. The receptors here all came from a human patient who received a combined kidney and bone marrow transplant. Some T cells may be graft donor cells.

On this clone itself: This CDR3 is also generated by other DNA sequences in the sample. The CDR3 loop is CSADRGGTDTQYF. CDR3 in DNA: TGCAGCGCAGACAGGGGGGGCACAGATACGCAGTATTTT. The V call is TRBV29-1, the J call TRBJ2-3; 9 nucleotides line up with TRBD1. This CDR3 spans 13 amino acids. V trimming: 7 bases; J trimming: 1 base; junction bases outside the gene matches: 3. Germline loops: CDR1 SQVTM, CDR2 ANQGSEA.

This clone was picked up one time. The V and J genes are TRBV10-3 and TRBJ1-2; possible D gene TRBD1, 5 bases. Germline values: CDR1 ENHRY, CDR2 SYGVKD. The V and J ends lost 5 bases and 4 bases respectively, with 14 bases between them. The CDR3 is 14 residues long. This CDR3 reads CAISTQTVSYGYTF. The CDR3, as DNA: TGTGCCATCAGTACTCAGACAGTCAGCTATGGCTACACCTTC.

The CDR3 DNA reads as TGTGCCATCATGGTTGGCAGGGGGGACAACGAGCAGTACTTC. It translates to CAIMVGRGDNEQYF. The J gene is TRBJ2-7, the V gene TRBV10-3, with D maybe TRBD1 (7 bases). The CDR3 contains 14 residues. Germline CDR1 reads ENHRY; CDR2 reads SYGVKD. V lost 7 bases and J lost 5, with 18 bases in between.

The J gene is TRBJ2-3, the V gene TRBV7-2, with a possible D match to TRBD2 (5 bases). V gave up 8 bases and J gave up 1 base, with 13 bases separating them. The CDR3 loop spans 14 amino acids. Germline V gene lookup returns CDR1 SGHTA and CDR2 FQGNSA. In nucleotides, the CDR3 is TGTGCCAGCCAAACGGCGCGGGGCACAGATACGCAGTATTTT. Translating it yields CASQTARGTDTQYF.

The V and J genes are TRBV29-1 and TRBJ2-3; D possibly corresponds to TRBD2 (7 bases). The V end lost 7 bases, the J end lost 2 bases, and 13 bases lay between the germline ends. Germline V lookup: CDR1 SQVTM, CDR2 ANQGSEA. The CDR3 has 13 residues. The CDR3 region has the DNA TGCAGCGGGGGGGGACAATACACAGATACGCAGTATTTT. It codes for CSGGGQYTDTQYF.

The chain couples TRBV7-6 to TRBJ2-3; TRBD2 matches 15 bases. CDR3 length: 22 amino acids. CDR1 and CDR2 from the germline V gene are SGHVS and FNYEAQ. The ends lost 2 bases at V and 0 bases at J; junction bases unmatched: 15. The CDR3 coding sequence is TGTGCCAGCAGCTTAATCGCTCACGGACTAGCGGGGGGGAGGACTAGCACAGATACGCAGTATTTT. Translation: CASSLIAHGLAGGRTSTDTQYF. Looking up the rest from reference TRBV7-6 and TRBJ2-3 gives the full variable domain: GAGVSQSPRYKVTKRGQDVALRCDPISGHVSLYWYRQALGQGPEFLTYFNYEAQQDKSGLPNDRFSAERPEGSISTLTIQRTEQRDSAMYRCASSLIAHGLAGGRTSTDTQYFGPGTRLTVL.

The rearrangement uses TRBV5-1 and TRBJ2-7; D not resolved. With 2 bases removed from V and 7 bases from J, the gap between germline ends came to 13 bases. The CDR3 runs 13 residues. Germline CDR1 and CDR2: SGHRS and YFSETQ. CDR3 region: CASSLVPPGEQYF. DNA for the CDR3: TGCGCCAGCAGCTTAGTACCCCCCGGGGAGCAGTACTTC.

J is TRBJ2-3 and V is TRBV19; 7 bases match TRBD2. This CDR3 has 13 residues. Per germline, CDR1 LNHDA and CDR2 SQIVND (reference sequence). The ends lost 7 bases at V and 7 bases at J; junction bases unmatched: 8. The CDR3 bases are TGTGCCAGTAATGACGGGAGGCCTTATACGCAGTATTTT. Amino acid sequence: CASNDGRPYTQYF.

This chain connects TRBV30 to TRBJ2-1; 9 bases are a match to TRBD2. The CDR3 covers 13 residues. Germline V gives CDR1 GTSNPN, CDR2 SVGIG (reference sequence). V lost 3 bases to trimming and J lost 7 bases; unmatched junction nucleotides: 4. In DNA, the CDR3 is TGTGCCTGGAGCTTGCTAGCGGGAAATGAGCAGTTCTTC. This gives the protein CAWSLLAGNEQFF.

This clone was picked up one time. The J gene is TRBJ2-2, the V gene TRBV2; D call uncertain. This CDR3 region has 16 residues. V was shortened by 8 bases and J by 0 bases, with 16 bases between the two germline ends. From germline, CDR1 is SNHLY and CDR2 FYNNEI. The CDR3 here is CASQQGGYSNTGELFF. For the CDR3, the DNA is TGTGCCAGCCAACAAGGCGGATACTCGAACACCGGGGAGCTGTTTTTT.

V is TRBV11-2 and J is TRBJ1-4; 9 nucleotides match TRBD1. Germline lookup yields CDR1 SGHAT and CDR2 FQNNGV. Losses at the gene ends were 3 bases for V and 2 bases for J; bases not matched to a gene: 7. The CDR3 consists of 17 residues. CDR3 amino acids: CASSFGTGLTTNEKLFF. The DNA of the CDR3 is TGTGCCAGCAGCTTCGGGACAGGGCTCACGACTAATGAAAAACTGTTTTTT.

This clone was observed a single time. The chain carries TRBV5-5 and TRBJ2-7, with a weak D call TRBD2 (6 bases). The CDR3 loop spans 15 amino acids. Germline CDR1 is SGHKS and CDR2 is YYEKEE (reference sequence). V was cut by 0 bases and J by 2 bases, with 12 bases left in between. CDR3 in amino acids: CASSLVWDLTYEQYF. In DNA, the CDR3 is TGTGCCAGCAGCTTGGTGTGGGACTTAACCTACGAGCAGTACTTC.

As to this clone: One junction end does not reproduce the germline sequence, and a read error may be involved. This chain joins TRBV20-1 and TRBJ2-7; D is uncertain. Germline CDR1 reads DFQATT; CDR2 reads SNEGSKA (reference sequence). The CDR3 has 8 amino acids. CDR3 sequence: CSARDLDF. DNA of the CDR3: TGCAGTGCTAGAGATCTAGACTTC.

The genes are TRBV11-3 and TRBJ2-1, with D tentatively TRBD2 (6 bases). V was trimmed by 5 bases and J by 8 bases, leaving 7 bases between them. The CDR3 loop spans 11 amino acids. The germline V gene has CDR1 SGHNT and CDR2 YENEEA. CDR3 DNA: TGTGCCAGCAGCACTAGCCATGAGCAGTTCTTC. This encodes CASSTSHEQFF.

As concerns this clone: The junction departs from the called germline gene at one end, perhaps through a read error. Other DNA sequences within the sample encode an identical CDR3. The chain recombines TRBV30 with TRBJ1-6; a possible D gene is TRBD1 (5 bases). Germline V lookup: CDR1 GTSNPN, CDR2 SVGIG (reference sequence). The CDR3 has 15 amino acids. In DNA, the CDR3 is TGTGCCTGGAGTGTTCCGAGACAGCTTAATTCCCCCCTCCACTTT. Its translation: CAWSVPRQLNSPLHF.

DNA for the CDR3: TGTGCCAGCAGCGTGGGACAGGCTTCCTACGAGCAGTACTTC. It translates to CASSVGQASYEQYF. The chain employs TRBV9 and TRBJ2-7, with 8 nucleotides matching TRBD1. The trim removed 2 bases at V and 1 base at J, leaving 2 bases unmatched. The CDR3 length is 14 residues. Germline CDR1 is SGDLS and CDR2 is YYNGEE.

This clone was counted once. The J gene is TRBJ1-4, the V gene TRBV7-9; no clear D. V lost 5 bases and J 0 bases, leaving 7 bases between the germline ends. CDR3 size: 14 residues. Germline V lookup: CDR1 SEHNR, CDR2 FQNEAQ (reference sequence). CDR3 in amino acids: CASSMYATNEKLFF. In nucleotides, the CDR3 is TGTGCCAGCAGCATGTATGCAACTAATGAAAAACTGTTTTTT.

This clone has only one observation. The V call is TRBV5-1, the J call TRBJ2-6; D not certain. The germline V and J ends were trimmed by 1 base and 0 bases, with 8 bases remaining between them. In germline, CDR1 is SGHRS, CDR2 YFSETQ. CDR3 size: 16 residues. Here the CDR3 reads CASSLRGTSGANVLTF. CDR3 coding DNA: TGCGCCAGCAGCTTGCGCGGAACCTCTGGGGCCAACGTCCTGACTTTC.

The V and J genes are TRBV14 and TRBJ2-7; 12 bases are shared with TRBD2. The germline gives CDR1 SGHDN, CDR2 FVKESK. V trimming: 5 bases; J trimming: 8 bases; junction bases outside the gene matches: 10. The CDR3 sequence is 15 residues long. CDR3 sequence reads: CASSLTSGSVNKQYF. Written as DNA, the CDR3 is TGTGCCAGCAGCTTGACTAGCGGGAGTGTCAACAAGCAGTACTTC.

This rearrangement joins TRBV7-8 to TRBJ1-2, with 9 bases fitting TRBD1. The CDR3 extends over 15 amino acids. V gave up 5 bases and J gave up 6 bases; unmatched junction bases: 10. Germline lookup yields CDR1 SGHVS and CDR2 FQNEAQ. The CDR3 is CASSIWTGAGDGYTF. CDR3 nucleotide sequence: TGTGCCAGCAGCATCTGGACAGGGGCGGGTGATGGCTACACCTTC.

The V gene is TRBV27, the J gene TRBJ1-2; TRBD1 matches at 7 bases. V was clipped by 2 bases and J by 6 bases; unmatched bases: 3. The CDR3 spans 13 residues. Germline V gene lookup returns CDR1 MNHEY and CDR2 SMNVEV (reference sequence). CDR3 nucleotides: TGTGCCAGCAGTTTAAGACAGGGCCATGGCTACACCTTC. This codes for CASSLRQGHGYTF.

The V call is TRBV5-1, the J call TRBJ2-3, with 9 nucleotides matching TRBD2. The CDR3 is 15 residues long. The ends lost 9 bases at V and 3 bases at J; junction bases unmatched: 11. The germline V gene encodes CDR1 SGHRS and CDR2 YFSETQ. CDR3 residues: CATGTGLAITDTQYF. In DNA, the CDR3 is TGCGCCACCGGGACTGGACTAGCGATAACAGATACGCAGTATTTT.

This rearrangement joins TRBV10-3 to TRBJ1-5, with D perhaps matching TRBD1 (6 bases). CDR3 size: 15 residues. V lost 5 bases and J lost 3, with 14 bases in between. Germline V gene lookup returns CDR1 ENHRY and CDR2 SYGVKD. The CDR3 region has the DNA TGTGCCATCAGTTCCCTGGGGGCGGACAATCAGCCCCAGCATTTT. This gives the protein CAISSLGADNQPQHF.

V gene TRBV11-3 combines with J gene TRBJ1-2; D may be TRBD1 (5 bases). Trimming left V 4 bases short and J 3 bases short, with 15 bases between. This CDR3 spans 15 amino acids. Germline V gene lookup returns CDR1 SGHNT and CDR2 YENEEA. As DNA, the CDR3 is TGTGCCAGCAGCTATAGCCCCTCCAGGGACTATGGCTACACCTTC. Protein sequence: CASSYSPSRDYGYTF. Variable domain in full (rest from reference TRBV11-3 and TRBJ1-2): EAGVVQSPRYKIIEKKQPVAFWCNPISGHNTLYWYLQNLGQGPELLIRYENEEAVDDSQLPKDRFSAERLKGVDSTLKIQPAELGDSAVYLCASSYSPSRDYGYTFGSGTRLTVV.